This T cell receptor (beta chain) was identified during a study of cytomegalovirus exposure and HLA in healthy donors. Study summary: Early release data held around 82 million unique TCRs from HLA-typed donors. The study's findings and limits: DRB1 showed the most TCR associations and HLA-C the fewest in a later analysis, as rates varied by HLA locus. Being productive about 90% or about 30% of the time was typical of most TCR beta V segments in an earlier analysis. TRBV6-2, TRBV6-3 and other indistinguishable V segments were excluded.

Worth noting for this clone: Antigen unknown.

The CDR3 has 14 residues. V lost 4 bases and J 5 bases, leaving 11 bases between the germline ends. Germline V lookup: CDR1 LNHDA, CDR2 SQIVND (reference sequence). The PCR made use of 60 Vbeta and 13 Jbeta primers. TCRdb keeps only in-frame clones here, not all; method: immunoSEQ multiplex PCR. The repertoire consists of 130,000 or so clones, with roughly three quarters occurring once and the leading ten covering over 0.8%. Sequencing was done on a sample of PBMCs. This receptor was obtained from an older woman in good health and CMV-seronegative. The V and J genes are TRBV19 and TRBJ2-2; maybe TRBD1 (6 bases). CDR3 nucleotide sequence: TGTGCCAGTAGTACAGGGGCGGAAACCGGGGAGCTGTTTTTT. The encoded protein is CASSTGAETGELFF.